The clone carrying this T cell receptor beta chain was seen once. Its matching antigen is unknown. This sample stems from a study of T cell responses to AZD1222 COVID-19 vaccine. Sequencing used immunoSEQ multiplex PCR; TCRdb keeps in-frame clones, though not all of them. This table has some 250,000 clones, 90% to 95% appearing once. Study results and caveats: Repertoire sampling happened only post peak T cell response. Females made up more of the donors, who were largely white British, and clonal diversity may have come out too low.

Trimming took off 3 bases at V and 7 bases at J, with 13 bases between the two ends. Germline V gene lookup returns CDR1 MDHEN and CDR2 SYDVKM. The CDR3 extends over 14 amino acids. The source is an adult who received the AZD1222 COVID-19 vaccine. Sequenced material: peripheral blood, taken 28 days after the second AZD1222 dose. The chain employs TRBV28 and TRBJ2-1; tentatively, D is TRBD1 or TRBD2 (5 bases each). CDR3 coding DNA: TGTGCCAGCAGTTTGGGGGATCCCCTGAATGAGCAGTTCTTC. Translated, it gives CASSLGDPLNEQFF.